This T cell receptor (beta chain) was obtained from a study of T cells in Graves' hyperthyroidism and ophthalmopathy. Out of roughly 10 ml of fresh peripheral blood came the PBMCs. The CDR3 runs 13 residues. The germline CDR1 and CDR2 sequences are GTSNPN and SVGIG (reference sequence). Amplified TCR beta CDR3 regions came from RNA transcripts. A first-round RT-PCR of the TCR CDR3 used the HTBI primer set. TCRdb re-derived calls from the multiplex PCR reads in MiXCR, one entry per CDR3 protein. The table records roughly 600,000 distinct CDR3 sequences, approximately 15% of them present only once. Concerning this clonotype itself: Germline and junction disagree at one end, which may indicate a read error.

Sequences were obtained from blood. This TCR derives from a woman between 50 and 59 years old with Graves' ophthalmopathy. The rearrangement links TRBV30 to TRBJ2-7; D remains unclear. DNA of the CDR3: TGTGCCTGGAGCGACACTGGACCCTACGAGCAATACTTC. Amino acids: CAWSDTGPYEQYF.